This section outlines one TCR beta chain sequence together with its context. Sequencing used immunoSEQ multiplex PCR; TCRdb keeps in-frame clones, though not all of them. The sample shows roughly 120,000 clones, 80% to 95% of them seen only once. Germline CDR1 SGHTA, CDR2 FQGNSA. V shed 7 bases, J shed 6 bases, and the junction held 15 bases outside the gene matches. The CDR3 has 16 amino acids. The time point here: peripheral blood 6 weeks after treatment start. The data are from a study of PD-L1 blockade in urothelial cancer. Study summary: Most patients, about 85% of the roughly 30, were males with bladder-origin cancer. Patients arrived having already received 0 to 3 prior chemotherapy regimens. At 3 weeks (second dose) and 6 weeks after starting treatment, blood was analyzed.

The receptor was derived from a man aged 60 to 69 with urothelial cancer. Sample: PBMCs, taken around atezolizumab (anti-PD-L1) treatment. The rearrangement joins TRBV7-2 to TRBJ1-2, with 9 bases fitting TRBD1. The CDR3 loop reads CASTKGAQGAPDGYTF. The CDR3 DNA follows: TGTGCCAGCACCAAGGGGGCACAGGGGGCCCCGGATGGCTACACCTTC.